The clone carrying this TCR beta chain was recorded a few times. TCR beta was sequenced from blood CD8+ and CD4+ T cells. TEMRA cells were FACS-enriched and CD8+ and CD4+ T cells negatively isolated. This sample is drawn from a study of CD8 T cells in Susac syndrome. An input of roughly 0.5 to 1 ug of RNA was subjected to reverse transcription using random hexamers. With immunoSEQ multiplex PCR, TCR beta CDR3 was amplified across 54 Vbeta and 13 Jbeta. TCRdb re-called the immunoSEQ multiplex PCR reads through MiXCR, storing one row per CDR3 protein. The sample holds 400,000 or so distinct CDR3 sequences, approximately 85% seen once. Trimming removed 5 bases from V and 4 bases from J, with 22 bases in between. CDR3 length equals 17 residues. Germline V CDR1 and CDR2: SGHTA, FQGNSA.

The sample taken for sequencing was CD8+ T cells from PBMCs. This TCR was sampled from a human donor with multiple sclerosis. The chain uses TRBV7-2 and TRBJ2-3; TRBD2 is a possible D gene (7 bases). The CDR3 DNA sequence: TGTGCCAGCAGCCACCCCGGGGAGGGGGGACCGGCAGATACGCAGTATTTT. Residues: CASSHPGEGGPADTQYF.